The 3 T cell receptor beta chains reported below all come from one sample, sequenced in a study of T cell responses to AZD1222 COVID-19 vaccine. Sequenced by immunoSEQ multiplex PCR; TCRdb stores in-frame clones only, minus some. The table lists about 140,000 clones, around 93% of them singletons. The source material was peripheral blood, sampled on day 0 of AZD1222 vaccination. The receptors come from an adult in good health.

V and J are TRBV30 and TRBJ1-5; TRBD1 agrees at 7 bases. The V gene's germline CDR1 is GTSNPN and CDR2 SVGIG (reference sequence). The CDR3 contains 15 residues. The V segment lost 5 bases and the J segment 7 bases; nucleotides outside the gene matches: 14. The CDR3 coding sequence is TGTGCCTGGGTGGCCCATCCCGACAGGGCGCAGCCCCAGCATTTT. Translated: CAWVAHPDRAQPQHF.

The V gene is TRBV19, the J gene TRBJ1-5; D perhaps matches TRBD1 (5 bases). The CDR3 consists of 15 residues. Trimming removed 9 bases at V and 0 bases at J, with 15 bases between. Germline CDR1 is LNHDA and CDR2 is SQIVND (reference sequence). The chain's CDR3 is CASCDSFPSNQPQHF. In DNA, the CDR3 is TGTGCCAGCTGTGACAGTTTCCCTAGCAATCAGCCCCAGCATTTT.

The chain has TRBV15 and TRBJ1-5; possibly TRBD1 for D (6 bases). This CDR3 is 14 amino acids long. The germline V and J ends were trimmed by 0 bases and 7 bases, with 10 bases remaining between them. Germline V gives CDR1 LNHNV, CDR2 YYDKDF (reference sequence). The CDR3 loop reads CATSREEGHQPQHF. In nucleotides, the CDR3 is TGTGCCACCAGCAGAGAGGAGGGACACCAGCCCCAGCATTTT.